This T cell receptor beta chain comes out of a study of blood T cell repertoires in COVID-19. This CDR3 is built from 14 residues. The ends lost 0 bases at V and 10 bases at J; junction bases unmatched: 9. Looked up from germline, CDR1 is SGHRS and CDR2 is YFSETQ. In the authors' workflow: Estimation of nucleated cell counts relied on the amplification of reference gene primers. Sequencing used immunoSEQ multiplex PCR; TCRdb keeps in-frame clones, though not all of them. V and J calls plus clone size are reproduced from that table; the DNA served to infer D and trimming. In the table there are roughly 200,000 clones, 81% of which are singletons.

V and J are TRBV5-1 and TRBJ1-1; 7 bases align to TRBD1. This receptor was identified in a woman at least 80 years old with acute or convalescent COVID-19. Sequencing used peripheral blood. For the CDR3, the DNA is TGCGCCAGCAGCTTGGATAACGACAGGGTCGGAGCTTTCTTT. This gives the protein CASSLDNDRVGAFF.